The 21 T cell receptor beta chains reported below all come from one sample, sequenced in a study of blood T cell repertoires in COVID-19. Profiled with immunoSEQ multiplex PCR; TCRdb holds only in-frame clones, not every one. The sample shows roughly 160,000 clones, approximately 90% of them seen only once. The specimen sequenced was peripheral blood. The receptors shown here come from a man aged 50 to 60 with acute or convalescent COVID-19.

This clone was detected only once. The chain uses TRBV7-2 and TRBJ2-5; TRBD1 aligns across 10 bases. Germline V gives CDR1 SGHTA, CDR2 FQGNSA. The CDR3 spans 14 residues. The V and J ends lost 1 base and 5 bases, in that order; junction bases with no gene match: 1. CDR3 region: CASSLGTGGETQYF. The CDR3 DNA reads TGTGCCAGCAGCTTAGGGACAGGGGGGGAGACCCAGTACTTC.

The chain links TRBV10-1 to TRBJ2-5, with D maybe TRBD1 (6 bases). Germline V gene data show CDR1 as WNHNN and CDR2 as SYGVQD (reference sequence). V lost 3 bases, J lost 4 bases, and 24 bases lay in between. This CDR3 region has 18 residues. CDR3 sequence reads: CASSDRRGDAARGETQYF. In DNA form, the CDR3 reads TGCGCCAGCAGTGACCGAAGGGGCGACGCGGCCAGGGGAGAGACCCAGTACTTC.

The chain is built from TRBV25-1 and TRBJ2-5, with D unresolved. This CDR3 is 14 amino acids long. Trimming left V 4 bases short and J 1 base short, with 10 bases between. Germline lookup yields CDR1 MGHDK and CDR2 SYGVNS. The CDR3 DNA reads as TGTGCCAGCAGTGCCCACAGAGTCCAAGAGACCCAGTACTTC. This encodes CASSAHRVQETQYF.

V and J are TRBV29-1 and TRBJ1-2, with D uncertain. In germline, CDR1 is SQVTM, CDR2 ANQGSEA. The CDR3 contains 12 residues. Trimming removed 8 bases from V and 6 bases from J, with 16 bases in between. CDR3 nucleotide sequence: TGCAGCCATACAACGTTGGGAGATGGCTACACCTTC. Its translation is CSHTTLGDGYTF.

The gene calls are TRBV27 and TRBJ2-7; perhaps TRBD2 as D (6 bases). V was trimmed by 5 bases and J by 3 bases, leaving 11 bases between them. Germline V gives CDR1 MNHEY, CDR2 SMNVEV (reference sequence). The CDR3 totals 13 residues. The chain's CDR3 is CASSRLVSYEQYF. CDR3 bases: TGTGCCAGCAGTCGACTAGTCAGCTACGAGCAGTACTTC.

The chain combines TRBV5-5 with TRBJ2-7; a weak D match, TRBD2 (6 bases). Trimming cost V 2 bases and J 4 bases, with 13 bases left between them. Per germline, CDR1 SGHKS and CDR2 YYEKEE (reference sequence). CDR3 length: 14 amino acids. The CDR3 region has the DNA TGTGCCAGCAGCTTCGGGGGTGCTGGGTACGAGCAGTACGTC. Its protein product is CASSFGGAGYEQYV.

The chain links TRBV18 to TRBJ1-2, with TRBD1 matching 12 bases. The CDR3 loop spans 15 amino acids. In germline, CDR1 is KGHSH, CDR2 LQKENI. J was trimmed by 6 bases and V by 5 bases; bases with no gene match: 7. As DNA, the CDR3 is TGTGCCAGCTCAACCGGGACAGGGGGCGAAGATGGCTACACCTTC. Translating gives CASSTGTGGEDGYTF.

The CDR3 loop is CASSPFGSSTDTQYF. In DNA, the CDR3 is TGTGCCAGCTCACCATTCGGGTCAAGCACAGATACGCAGTATTTT. The genes are TRBV18 and TRBJ2-3; D is ambiguous. Between the trimmed V and J ends, which lost 2 bases and 0 bases, there was a span of 9 bases. Germline values: CDR1 KGHSH, CDR2 LQKENI. This CDR3 spans 15 amino acids.

The chain carries TRBV6-2 or TRBV6-3 and TRBJ2-1, with a weak D call TRBD1 (6 bases). Trimming took 2 bases from V and 12 from J, leaving 14 bases between them. Germline loops: CDR1 MNHEY, CDR2 SVGEGT. The CDR3 has 13 residues. The DNA for the CDR3 is TGTGCCAGCAGTTACGGGCACAGGGTCTTGCAGTTCTTC. It specifies CASSYGHRVLQFF.

V usage is TRBV28 and J usage is TRBJ2-1; TRBD2 agrees at 10 bases. Germline V gene sequence: CDR1 MDHEN, CDR2 SYDVKM. The CDR3 is 16 amino acids. V shed 2 bases and J 4 bases; nucleotides not matched to a gene: 5. The DNA for the CDR3 is TGTGCCAGCAGTTTAACAGCGGGGGGGCCTTACAATGAGCAGTTCTTC. It encodes CASSLTAGGPYNEQFF.

J is TRBJ2-7 and V is TRBV9; TRBD1 might be the D (5 bases). V was pared by 4 bases and J by 0 bases, with 11 bases between. Germline V CDR1 and CDR2: SGDLS, YYNGEE. This CDR3 region has 14 residues. The CDR3 reads CASSPQGTSYEQYF. CDR3 nucleotide sequence: TGTGCCAGCAGCCCTCAGGGCACCTCCTACGAGCAGTACTTC.

The chain is built from TRBV5-1 and TRBJ2-7, with D possibly matching TRBD2 (5 bases). This CDR3 spans 14 amino acids. In germline, CDR1 is SGHRS, CDR2 YFSETQ. Trimming removed 0 bases from V and 0 bases from J, with 7 bases in between. The CDR3 DNA sequence: TGCGCCAGCAGCTTGGGAGGGAACTCCTACGAGCAGTACTTC. Protein: CASSLGGNSYEQYF.

This clone came up a few times. V is TRBV25-1 and J is TRBJ2-1; the D gene is possibly TRBD2 (5 bases). Germline V gives CDR1 MGHDK, CDR2 SYGVNS. Deletions cut 1 base from V and 8 bases from J, with 18 bases between. This CDR3 is built from 16 residues. The CDR3 is CASSELVKLRRDEQFF. DNA for the CDR3: TGTGCCAGCAGTGAATTAGTAAAATTAAGGCGGGATGAGCAGTTCTTC.

For the CDR3, the DNA is TGTGCCAGCATTAGGACAGGGCGCACTGAAGCTTTCTTT. Translating gives CASIRTGRTEAFF. The chain recombines TRBV28 with TRBJ1-1; TRBD1 aligns across 8 bases. V was clipped by 7 bases and J by 4 bases; unmatched bases: 5. The CDR3 runs to 13 residues. CDR1 and CDR2 from the germline V gene are MDHEN and SYDVKM. The complete variable domain, with remaining parts taken from reference TRBV28 and TRBJ1-1, reads DVKVTQSSRYLVKRTGEKVFLECVQDMDHENMFWYRQDPGLGLRLIYFSYDVKMKEKGDIPEGYSVSREKKERFSLILESASTNQTSMYLCASIRTGRTEAFFGQGTRLTVV.

The chain has TRBV9 and TRBJ2-1, with D tentatively TRBD1 (5 bases). Germline V gene lookup returns CDR1 SGDLS and CDR2 YYNGEE. The CDR3 is 17 residues long. Between the trimmed V and J ends, which lost 3 bases and 7 bases, there was a span of 23 bases. CDR3 loop: CASSARVDSVLENEQFF. The CDR3 DNA reads as TGTGCCAGCAGCGCAAGGGTCGACAGCGTTCTAGAGAATGAGCAGTTCTTC.

This chain links TRBV6-2 or TRBV6-3 with TRBJ1-2; D is perhaps TRBD1 (5 bases). Trimming shortened V by 5 bases and J by 3 bases, and 10 bases separated the two germline ends. Germline-derived CDR1 and CDR2 are MNHEY and SVGEGT. The CDR3 has 13 amino acids. The CDR3 is CASSDGGHYGYTF. The CDR3 DNA follows: TGTGCCAGCAGTGACGGGGGACACTATGGCTACACCTTC.

This chain connects TRBV19 to TRBJ2-1; D possibly corresponds to TRBD1 (6 bases). Germline CDR1 is LNHDA and CDR2 is SQIVND (reference sequence). The ends were cut back, 3 bases at V and 6 bases at J, with 15 bases in the middle. The CDR3 totals 15 residues. Written as DNA, the CDR3 is TGTGCCAGTAGTATTCAGCAGGGGATTGGCAATGAGCAGTTCTTC. Amino acids: CASSIQQGIGNEQFF.

The chain employs TRBV5-5 and TRBJ2-7; D unresolved. The CDR3 is 14 residues long. Trimming left V 0 bases short and J 0 bases short, with 7 bases between. The germline V gene encodes CDR1 SGHKS and CDR2 YYEKEE (reference sequence). The CDR3 is CASSLDFLSYEQYF. The CDR3 nucleotides read TGTGCCAGCAGCTTGGACTTCCTCTCCTACGAGCAGTACTTC.

This sequence joins TRBV9 and TRBJ2-2; TRBD1 matches 8 bases. The germline gives CDR1 SGDLS, CDR2 YYNGEE. The length of the CDR3 is 17 residues. V shed 2 bases and J 3 bases; nucleotides not matched to a gene: 9. The CDR3 DNA follows: TGTGCCAGCAGCGTCGGAGGGGCAGGGGGCTACACCGGGGAGCTGTTTTTT. Translated, it gives CASSVGGAGGYTGELFF.

This clone has just one count. This chain uses TRBV5-4 with TRBJ2-3; D perhaps matches TRBD1 (6 bases). With 0 bases removed from V and 3 bases from J, the gap between germline ends came to 11 bases. The CDR3 spans 15 residues. Germline lookup yields CDR1 SGHNT and CDR2 YYREEE (reference sequence). The CDR3 sequence is CASSLESGETDTQYF. The CDR3 region has the DNA TGTGCCAGCAGCTTGGAGTCAGGGGAGACAGATACGCAGTATTTT. Drawing the rest from reference TRBV5-4 and TRBJ2-3, the complete variable domain is ETGVTQSPTHLIKTRGQQVTLRCSSQSGHNTVSWYQQALGQGPQFIFQYYREEENGRGNFPPRFSGLQFPNYSSELNVNALELDDSALYLCASSLESGETDTQYFGPGTRLTVL.

The J gene is TRBJ1-4, the V gene TRBV7-9; 8 bases fit TRBD1. V trimming: 6 bases; J trimming: 1 base; junction bases outside the gene matches: 7. Looked up from germline, CDR1 is SEHNR and CDR2 is FQNEAQ (reference sequence). The CDR3 length is 16 residues. CDR3 loop: CASRYGQGVTNEKLFF. CDR3 coding DNA: TGTGCCAGCAGATACGGACAGGGCGTAACTAATGAAAAACTGTTTTTT.